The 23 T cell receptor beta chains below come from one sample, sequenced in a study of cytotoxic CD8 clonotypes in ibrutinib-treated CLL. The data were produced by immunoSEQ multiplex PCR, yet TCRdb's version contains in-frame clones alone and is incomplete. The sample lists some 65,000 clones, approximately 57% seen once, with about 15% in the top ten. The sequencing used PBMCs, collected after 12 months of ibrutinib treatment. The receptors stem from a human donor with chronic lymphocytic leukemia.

CDR3 DNA sequence: TGTGCCAGCAGCTTATTGGACAGGTTCTATGGCTACACCTTC. Residues: CASSLLDRFYGYTF. This chain uses TRBV5-4 with TRBJ1-2, with 7 bases matching TRBD1. CDR1 is SGHNT, CDR2 YYREEE, per germline (reference sequence). V dropped 2 bases and J dropped 4; count of bases not matched to a gene: 5. The CDR3 covers 14 residues. Combining the CDR3 with reference TRBV5-4 and TRBJ1-2 gives the whole variable domain ETGVTQSPTHLIKTRGQQVTLRCSSQSGHNTVSWYQQALGQGPQFIFQYYREEENGRGNFPPRFSGLQFPNYSSELNVNALELDDSALYLCASSLLDRFYGYTFGSGTRLTVV.

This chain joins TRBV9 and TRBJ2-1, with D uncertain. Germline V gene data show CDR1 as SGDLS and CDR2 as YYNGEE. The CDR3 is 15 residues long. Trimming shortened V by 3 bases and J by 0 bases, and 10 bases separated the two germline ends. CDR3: CASSAQSTSYNEQFF. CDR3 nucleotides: TGTGCCAGCAGCGCCCAGAGTACCTCCTACAATGAGCAGTTCTTC.

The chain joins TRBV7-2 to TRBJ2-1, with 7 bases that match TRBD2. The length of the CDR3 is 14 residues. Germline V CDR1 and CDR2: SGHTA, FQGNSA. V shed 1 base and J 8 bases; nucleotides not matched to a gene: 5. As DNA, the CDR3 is TGTGCCAGCAGCTTAGTTGGGGGGAGGGATGAGCAGTTCTTC. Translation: CASSLVGGRDEQFF.

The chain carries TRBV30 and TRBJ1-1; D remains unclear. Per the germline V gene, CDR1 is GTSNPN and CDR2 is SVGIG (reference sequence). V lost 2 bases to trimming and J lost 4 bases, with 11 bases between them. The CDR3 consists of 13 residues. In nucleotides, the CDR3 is TGTGCCTGGAGTAAGCGGTACGGCACTGAAGCTTTCTTT. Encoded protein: CAWSKRYGTEAFF. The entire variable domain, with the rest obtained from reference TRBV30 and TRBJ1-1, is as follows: SQTIHQWPATLVQPVGSPLSLECTVEGTSNPNLYWYRQAAGRGLQLLFYSVGIGQISSEVPQNLSASRPQDRQFILSSKKLLLSDSGFYLCAWSKRYGTEAFFGQGTRLTVV.

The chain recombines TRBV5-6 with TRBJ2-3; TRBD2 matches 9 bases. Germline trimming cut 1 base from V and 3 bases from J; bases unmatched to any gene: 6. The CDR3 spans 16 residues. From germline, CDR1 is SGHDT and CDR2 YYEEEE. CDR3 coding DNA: TGTGCCAGCAGCTTGATAGGGACTAGCAAGACAGATACGCAGTATTTT. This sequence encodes CASSLIGTSKTDTQYF.

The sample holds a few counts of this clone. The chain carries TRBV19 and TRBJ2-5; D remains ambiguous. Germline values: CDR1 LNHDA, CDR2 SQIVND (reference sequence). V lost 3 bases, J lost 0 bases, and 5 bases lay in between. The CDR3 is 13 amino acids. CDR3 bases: TGTGCCAGTAGTATCGCCCACCAAGAGACCCAGTACTTC. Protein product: CASSIAHQETQYF. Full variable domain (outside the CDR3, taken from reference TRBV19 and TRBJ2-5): DGGITQSPKYLFRKEGQNVTLSCEQNLNHDAMYWYRQDPGQGLRLIYYSQIVNDFQKGDIAEGYSVSREKKESFPLTVTSAQKNPTAFYLCASSIAHQETQYFGPGTRLLVL.

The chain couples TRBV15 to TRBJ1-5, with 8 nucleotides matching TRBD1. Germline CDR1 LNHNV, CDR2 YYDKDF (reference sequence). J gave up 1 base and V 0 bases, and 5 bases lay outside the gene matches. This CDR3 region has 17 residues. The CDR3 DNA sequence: TGTGCCACCAGCAGAGATCACAGGGGGGAAAGCAATCAGCCCCAGCATTTT. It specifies CATSRDHRGESNQPQHF.

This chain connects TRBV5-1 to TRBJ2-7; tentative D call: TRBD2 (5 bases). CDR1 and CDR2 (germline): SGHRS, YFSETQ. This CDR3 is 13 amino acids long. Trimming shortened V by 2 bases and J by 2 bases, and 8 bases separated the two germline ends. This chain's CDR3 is CASSFDGTYEQYF. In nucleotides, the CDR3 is TGCGCCAGCAGCTTTGACGGGACCTACGAGCAGTACTTC.

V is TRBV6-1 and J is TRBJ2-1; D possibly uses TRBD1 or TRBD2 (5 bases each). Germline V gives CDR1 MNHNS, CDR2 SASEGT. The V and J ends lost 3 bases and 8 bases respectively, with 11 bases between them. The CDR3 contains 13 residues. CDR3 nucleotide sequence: TGTGCCAGCAGTGAGGGGCTAGCTTATGAGCAGTTCTTC. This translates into CASSEGLAYEQFF.

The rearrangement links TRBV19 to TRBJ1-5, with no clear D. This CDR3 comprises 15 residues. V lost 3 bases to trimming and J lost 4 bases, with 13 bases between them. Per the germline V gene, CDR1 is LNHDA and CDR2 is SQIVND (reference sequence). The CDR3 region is CASSIARNRNQPQHF. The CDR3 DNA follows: TGTGCCAGTAGTATCGCGAGAAACCGTAATCAGCCCCAGCATTTT.

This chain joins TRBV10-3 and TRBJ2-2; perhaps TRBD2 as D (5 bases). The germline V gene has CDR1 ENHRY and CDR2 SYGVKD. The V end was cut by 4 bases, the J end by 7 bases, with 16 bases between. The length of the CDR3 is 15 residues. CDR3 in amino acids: CAISGWASFGGELFF. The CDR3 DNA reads TGTGCCATCAGTGGTTGGGCTAGCTTTGGCGGGGAGCTGTTTTTT.

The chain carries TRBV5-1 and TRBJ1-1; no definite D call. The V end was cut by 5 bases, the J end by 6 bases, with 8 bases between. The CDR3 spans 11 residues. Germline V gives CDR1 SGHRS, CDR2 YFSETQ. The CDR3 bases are TGCGCCAGCAGAGGGTGGGCTGAAGCTTTCTTT. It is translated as CASRGWAEAFF.

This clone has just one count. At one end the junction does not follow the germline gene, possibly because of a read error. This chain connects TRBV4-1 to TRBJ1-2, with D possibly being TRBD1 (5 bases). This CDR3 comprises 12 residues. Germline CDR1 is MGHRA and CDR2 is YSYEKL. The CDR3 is CASSQRGNGYTF. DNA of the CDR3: TGTGCCAGCAGCCAAAGGGGCAATGGCTACACCTTC.

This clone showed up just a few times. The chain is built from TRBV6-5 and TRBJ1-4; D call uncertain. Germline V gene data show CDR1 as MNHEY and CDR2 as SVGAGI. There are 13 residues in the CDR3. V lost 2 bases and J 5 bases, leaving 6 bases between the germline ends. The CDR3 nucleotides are TGTGCCAGCAGTTACCAAAAGAATGAAAAACTGTTTTTT. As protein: CASSYQKNEKLFF.

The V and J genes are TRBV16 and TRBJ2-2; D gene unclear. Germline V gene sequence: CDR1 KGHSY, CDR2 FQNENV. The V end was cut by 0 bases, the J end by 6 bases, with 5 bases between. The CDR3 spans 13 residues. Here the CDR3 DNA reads TGTGCCAGCAGCCAATCGTCGCCCGGGGAGCTGTTTTTT. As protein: CASSQSSPGELFF.

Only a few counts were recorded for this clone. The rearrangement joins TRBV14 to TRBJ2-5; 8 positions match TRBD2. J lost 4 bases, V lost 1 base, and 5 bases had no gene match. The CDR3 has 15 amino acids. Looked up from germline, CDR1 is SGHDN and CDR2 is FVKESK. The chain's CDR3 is CASSQVGLGRETQYF. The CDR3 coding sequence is TGTGCCAGCAGCCAAGTGGGACTAGGCAGAGAGACCCAGTACTTC.

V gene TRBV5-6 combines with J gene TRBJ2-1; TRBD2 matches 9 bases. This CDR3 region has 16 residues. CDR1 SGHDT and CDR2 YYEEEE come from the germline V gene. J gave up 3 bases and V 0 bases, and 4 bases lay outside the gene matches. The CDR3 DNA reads TGTGCCAGCAGCTTGGCTGCGGGAGGGATCTACAATGAGCAGTTCTTC. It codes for CASSLAAGGIYNEQFF. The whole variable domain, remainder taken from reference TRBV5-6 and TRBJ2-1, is DAGVTQSPTHLIKTRGQQVTLRCSPKSGHDTVSWYQQALGQGPQFIFQYYEEEERQRGNFPDRFSGHQFPNYSSELNVNALLLGDSALYLCASSLAAGGIYNEQFFGPGTRLTVL.

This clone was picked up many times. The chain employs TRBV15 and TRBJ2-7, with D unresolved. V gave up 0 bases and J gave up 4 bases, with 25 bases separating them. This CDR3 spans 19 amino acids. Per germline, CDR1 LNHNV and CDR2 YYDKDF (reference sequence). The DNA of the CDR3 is TGTGCCACCAGCAGAGATCCTCCGCGTGTGAGGTCCCGGCGGTACGAGCAGTACGTC. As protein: CATSRDPPRVRSRRYEQYV.

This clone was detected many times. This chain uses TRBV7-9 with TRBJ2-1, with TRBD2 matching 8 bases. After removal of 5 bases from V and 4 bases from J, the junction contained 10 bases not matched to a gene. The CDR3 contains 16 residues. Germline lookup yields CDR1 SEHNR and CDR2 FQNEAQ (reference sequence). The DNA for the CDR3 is TGTGCCAGCAGCCCACATGGGACTAGATTATACAATGAGCAGTTCTTC. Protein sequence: CASSPHGTRLYNEQFF.

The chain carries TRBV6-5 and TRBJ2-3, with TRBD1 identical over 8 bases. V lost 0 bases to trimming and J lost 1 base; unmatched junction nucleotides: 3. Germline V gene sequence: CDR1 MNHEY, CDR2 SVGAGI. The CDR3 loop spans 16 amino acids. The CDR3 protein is CASSYSTGVGTDTQYF. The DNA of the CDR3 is TGTGCCAGCAGTTACTCGACAGGGGTTGGCACAGATACGCAGTATTTT.

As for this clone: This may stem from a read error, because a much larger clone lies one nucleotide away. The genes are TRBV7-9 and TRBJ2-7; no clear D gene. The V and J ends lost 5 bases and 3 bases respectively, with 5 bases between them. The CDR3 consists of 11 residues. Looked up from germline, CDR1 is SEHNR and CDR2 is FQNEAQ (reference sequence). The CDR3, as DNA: TGTGCCAGCAGCCCGGGCTACGAGCAGTACTTC. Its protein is CASSPGYEQYF.

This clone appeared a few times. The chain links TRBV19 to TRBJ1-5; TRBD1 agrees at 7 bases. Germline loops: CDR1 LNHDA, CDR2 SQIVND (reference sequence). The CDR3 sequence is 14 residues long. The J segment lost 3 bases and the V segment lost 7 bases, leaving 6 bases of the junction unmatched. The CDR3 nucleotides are TGTGCCAGTATAGGACAGGCCTACAATCAGCCCCAGCATTTT. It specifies CASIGQAYNQPQHF.

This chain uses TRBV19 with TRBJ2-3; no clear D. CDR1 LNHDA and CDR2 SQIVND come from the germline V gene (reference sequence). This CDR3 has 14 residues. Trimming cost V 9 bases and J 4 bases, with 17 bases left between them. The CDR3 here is CASSPPPPADTQYF. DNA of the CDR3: TGTGCCAGCTCCCCCCCGCCCCCGGCAGATACGCAGTATTTT.